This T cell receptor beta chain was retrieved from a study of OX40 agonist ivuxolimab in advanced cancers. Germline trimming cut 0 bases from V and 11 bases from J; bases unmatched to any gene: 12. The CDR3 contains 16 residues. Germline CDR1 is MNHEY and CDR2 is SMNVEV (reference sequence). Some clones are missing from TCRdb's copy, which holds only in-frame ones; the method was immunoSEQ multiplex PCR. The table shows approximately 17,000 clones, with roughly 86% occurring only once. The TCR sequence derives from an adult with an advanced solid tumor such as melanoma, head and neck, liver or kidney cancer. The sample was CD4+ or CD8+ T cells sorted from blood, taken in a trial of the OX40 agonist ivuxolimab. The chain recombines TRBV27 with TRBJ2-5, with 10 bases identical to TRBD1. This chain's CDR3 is CASSLSPGQGIREQYF. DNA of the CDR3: TGTGCCAGCAGTTTATCGCCGGGACAGGGGATTAGAGAGCAGTACTTC.